Below, one T cell receptor beta chain is given with its context. Its antigen has not been determined. Base qualities are not at hand, and no much larger clone is one base apart. The sample is drawn from a study of PD-L1 blockade in urothelial cancer (dated by TCRdb to about 2017). Some background on the complete study: Every patient began therapy at some point between 2013 and 2015 and was given atezolizumab 1,200 mg intravenously every 3 weeks. Somatic, immune and clinical correlates of response to PD-L1 blockade with atezolizumab in urothelial cancer were the focus of an exploratory multi-omic analysis. Durable clinical benefit was defined as progression-free survival longer than 6 months, and TCR features were also tested against progression-free and overall survival. Whole exome sequencing and RNA sequencing of pretreatment tumors were performed alongside TCR sequencing in the same patients. Twenty-five of 29 patients were males with bladder-origin urothelial cancer, and about 60% of the 29 reported a prior smoking history. A median of 141,255 T cells and approximately 86,000 unique TCRs was obtained from blood samples, and a median clonality of about 0.08 was observed. Pretreatment tumor samples, along with matched peripheral blood collected serially before and after atezolizumab treatment, underwent TCR sequencing. Blood samples were analyzed at two time points: 3 weeks after treatment start (second dose) and 6 weeks after treatment start. Ten or so patients reached durable clinical benefit, while about 19 patients did not. An ECOG performance status of 0 or 1 was recorded for the patients, and 0 to 3 prior chemotherapy regimens had been received by the patients. Under 30 patients had pretreatment blood TCR-seq, some 25 had at least one posttreatment blood collection, and some 25 had tumor TCR-seq. The study at large found these results: A pretreatment peripheral blood TCR clonality below the median was linked to improved progression-free and overall survival. At 3 weeks after the start of treatment, tumor-associated TCR clones in peripheral blood had expanded more in patients with durable benefit (n ≈ 24, p = 0.022). Because the sample size was small (n ≈ 31) and many of the analyses were exploratory, the results are meant to be hypothesis-generating.

The CDR3 spans 16 residues, from the cysteine through the phenylalanine. Kept here is only the CDR3 DNA, which spans 48 bases and is read in frame from base 1. CDR1 and CDR2, per the germline V gene, are LGHNA and YNFKEQ. V loses 0 bases of germline sequence and J loses 3 bases, and the interval between the two ends is 12 bases. A total of 29 patients with locally advanced or metastatic urothelial carcinoma, treated at Memorial Sloan Kettering on a trial protocol, made up the cohort. Peripheral blood mononuclear cells were collected from each patient pretreatment and during treatment, giving between 1 and 8 total time points per patient. The Qiagen DNeasy Blood extraction kit was used to purify genomic DNA from total PBMCs and tumor samples. PBMCs were collected pretreatment and during treatment, and were isolated and stored as previously described. To estimate absolute template abundance from read counts, synthetic TCR analog templates were spiked into each PCR. Using the immunoSEQ assay, TCRbeta CDR3 regions were amplified from genomic DNA with bias-controlled V and J gene primers. Rearranged TCRbeta segments were sequenced at approximately 20X coverage. On the study's bioinformatics: Clustering was used to correct sequencing errors, and CDR3s were annotated against IMGT to assign V, D and J genes. Out-of-frame and stop-codon sequences were excluded, and only productive TCRbeta rearrangements were used in downstream analyses. Clonality was calculated as one minus the Shannon entropy normalized by the log of the number of unique productive sequences. Clones differing between time points or between blood and tumor were identified using Fisher's exact test with Benjamini-Hochberg correction, with an adjusted p below 0.01 applied as the threshold. In its TCRdb copy, this immuneACCESS table keeps in-frame sequences only and misses some clones. Where compared with another copy, unresolved V genes explain less than half of these, and the others have no known cause. V and J calls and clone size follow that table, whereas D and trimming were derived from the DNA. This sample gives about 26,000 clones in total; 86% of them show up just once. The ten largest make up approximately 33% of the sample.

Specimen: PBMCs, collected around atezolizumab (anti-PD-L1) treatment. The rearranged segments are TRBV4-2 and TRBJ1-5; the D segment cannot be called with confidence. The clonotype originates from a man between 60 and 75 years old with urothelial cancer. The DNA sequence follows: TGTGCCAGCAGCCAAGAATCGAGCAGGCCCAATCAGCCCCAGCATTTT. Its protein is CASSQESSRPNQPQHF.